The 24 T cell receptor beta chains given below trace back to one sample, sequenced in a study of graft-versus-host responses after intestinal transplantation (dated by TCRdb to the early 2020s). The library was prepared using the immunoSEQ multiplex PCR assay. TCRdb took over this immuneACCESS table, retaining in-frame rearrangements with V and J assigned. Such tables are incomplete; in checked studies, under half of the missing clones stem from an unresolved V gene, and the remainder is unexplained. The sample has 80,000 to 100,000 clones on record, roughly 90% of them singletons. The ten largest account for more than 0.15% of the sample. The time point label on this specimen signifies: cells obtained before transplantation from donor or recipient. The antigens for these receptors are not known. This sample comprised unstimulated CD4+ T cells sorted from spleen or lymph node cells, obtained before intestinal transplant. The receptors shown here come from a human donor who received an intestinal transplant.

J is TRBJ2-2 and V is TRBV5-6, with 10 bases lining up with TRBD2. This CDR3 region has 19 residues. Germline V gene data show CDR1 as SGHDT and CDR2 as YYEEEE. V lost 0 bases and J lost 0; bases outside the gene matches: 8. CDR3 sequence reads: CASSLVVSGRPSNTGELFF. CDR3 coding DNA: TGTGCCAGCAGCTTGGTAGTTAGCGGGAGGCCTTCGAACACCGGGGAGCTGTTTTTT.

The rearrangement uses TRBV7-3 and TRBJ1-2; 12 nucleotides match TRBD1. Trimming at V came to 6 bases and at J to 5 bases, leaving 10 bases not matched to a gene. Germline loops: CDR1 SGHTA, CDR2 FQGTGA. This CDR3 has 16 residues. CDR3 bases: TGTGCCAGCAGTTATACCGGGACAGGGGGCGGGTATGGCTACACCTTC. It specifies CASSYTGTGGGYGYTF.

J is TRBJ2-1 and V is TRBV2, with D hard to call. Germline CDR1 and CDR2: SNHLY and FYNNEI. Trimming removed 4 bases from V and 2 bases from J, with 9 bases in between. The CDR3 extends over 14 amino acids. CDR3 protein: CASSVEVAYNEQFF. Written as DNA, the CDR3 is TGTGCCAGCAGTGTAGAGGTTGCCTACAATGAGCAGTTCTTC.

This chain joins TRBV6-1 and TRBJ2-7, with 7 bases identical to TRBD1. CDR3 length: 15 amino acids. The V gene's germline CDR1 is MNHNS and CDR2 SASEGT. J gave up 3 bases and V 0 bases, and 5 bases lay outside the gene matches. The CDR3 here is CASSEAHRGDYEQYF. The DNA for the CDR3 is TGTGCCAGCAGTGAAGCGCACAGGGGAGACTACGAGCAGTACTTC.

This clone was observed a handful of times. The CDR3 DNA is TGTGCTAGTGGCCCCTCCCGTGGTGCGGAGACCCAGTACTTC. It yields the protein CASGPSRGAETQYF. The genes are TRBV12-5 and TRBJ2-5; no clear D. The V and J ends lost 6 bases and 5 bases respectively, with 16 bases between them. Germline V gene data show CDR1 as LGHNT and CDR2 as FRNRAP. CDR3 length: 14 residues.

The rearrangement uses TRBV5-1 and TRBJ2-3; no definite D call. Germline V CDR1 and CDR2: SGHRS, YFSETQ. V was pared by 2 bases and J by 6 bases, with 13 bases between. The CDR3 has 14 residues. The DNA for the CDR3 is TGCGCCAGCAGCTTCAGTACTACGGCCGATACGCAGTATTTT. Translated: CASSFSTTADTQYF.

The chain uses TRBV29-1 and TRBJ1-1; D not resolved. The CDR3 loop spans 13 amino acids. V lost 6 bases, J lost 1 base, and 12 bases lay in between. Germline CDR1 is SQVTM and CDR2 is ANQGSEA. The CDR3 sequence is CSVFGRGNTEAFF. The CDR3 DNA reads as TGCAGCGTCTTCGGACGGGGGAACACTGAAGCTTTCTTT.

This clone was seen more than once but under ten times. The chain employs TRBV7-2 and TRBJ1-5, with D possibly matching TRBD1 (5 bases). CDR3 length: 15 residues. Germline V CDR1 and CDR2: SGHTA, FQGNSA. Trimming shortened V by 5 bases and J by 5 bases, and 16 bases separated the two germline ends. This CDR3 is CASSQTAGLDQPQHF. The CDR3 nucleotides read TGTGCCAGCAGCCAAACCGCAGGGTTGGATCAGCCCCAGCATTTT.

This clone has just one count. The genes are TRBV2 and TRBJ2-2; 9 bases match TRBD1. This CDR3 region has 15 residues. Germline lookup yields CDR1 SNHLY and CDR2 FYNNEI. The trim removed 8 bases at V and 6 bases at J, leaving 10 bases unmatched. CDR3 DNA sequence: TGTGCCAGCCGGCGGGACAGGGAGAGGGCCGGGGAGCTGTTTTTT. Its protein product is CASRRDRERAGELFF. Full variable domain (outside the CDR3, taken from reference TRBV2 and TRBJ2-2): EPEVTQTPSHQVTQMGQEVILRCVPISNHLYFYWYRQILGQKVEFLVSFYNNEISEKSEIFDDQFSVERPDGSNFTLKIRSTKLEDSAMYFCASRRDRERAGELFFGEGSRLTVL.

The chain has TRBV4-1 and TRBJ2-7; the match to TRBD1 covers 9 bases. The germline CDR1 and CDR2 sequences are MGHRA and YSYEKL. V trimming: 1 base; J trimming: 1 base; junction bases outside the gene matches: 8. The CDR3 consists of 17 residues. CDR3 in amino acids: CASSQVSVGTGSYEQYF. Here the CDR3 DNA reads TGCGCCAGCAGCCAAGTGTCGGTCGGGACAGGGTCCTACGAGCAGTACTTC.

The chain is built from TRBV5-6 and TRBJ2-1, with 7 positions matching TRBD1. This CDR3 has 13 residues. V shed 4 bases and J 7 bases; nucleotides not matched to a gene: 5. Per germline, CDR1 SGHDT and CDR2 YYEEEE. The CDR3 loop reads CASSHRGYNEQFF. The CDR3 DNA is TGTGCCAGCAGCCACAGGGGTTATAATGAGCAGTTCTTC.

The V and J genes are TRBV4-3 and TRBJ1-2; D is ambiguous. The germline V gene encodes CDR1 LGHNA and CDR2 YSLEER. V was shortened by 2 bases and J by 5 bases, with 15 bases between the two germline ends. The CDR3 totals 15 residues. CDR3 loop: CASSQINPPGYGYTF. In nucleotides, the CDR3 is TGCGCCAGCAGCCAAATCAACCCACCGGGTTATGGCTACACCTTC.

The CDR3 is CASSFPGALAKNIQYF. The DNA for the CDR3 is TGTGCCAGCAGTTTTCCAGGGGCATTAGCCAAAAACATTCAGTACTTC. The chain couples TRBV27 to TRBJ2-4; D perhaps matches TRBD1 (6 bases). Germline-derived CDR1 and CDR2 are MNHEY and SMNVEV (reference sequence). This CDR3 spans 16 amino acids. V dropped 3 bases and J dropped 0 bases, with 12 bases sitting between them.

The CDR3 DNA follows: TGTGCCAGCAGCCGCCCGGGACAGGGTTCCGAGCAGTACTTC. Translated: CASSRPGQGSEQYF. The chain recombines TRBV4-2 with TRBJ2-7; 9 bases map to TRBD1. The CDR3 extends over 14 amino acids. V dropped 4 bases and J dropped 6; count of bases not matched to a gene: 7. Germline CDR1 reads LGHNA; CDR2 reads YNFKEQ.

V is TRBV15 and J is TRBJ2-1; D might be TRBD2 (6 bases). CDR3 length: 18 amino acids. In germline, CDR1 is LNHNV, CDR2 YYDKDF (reference sequence). V was shortened by 0 bases and J by 4 bases, with 19 bases between the two germline ends. The CDR3 loop reads CATSRDPMTSPLYNEQFF. CDR3 sequence (DNA): TGTGCCACCAGCAGAGATCCTATGACTAGTCCTTTATACAATGAGCAGTTCTTC.

The chain joins TRBV19 to TRBJ1-1, with 9 bases fitting TRBD1. This CDR3 has 14 amino acids. V was clipped by 8 bases and J by 3 bases; unmatched bases: 7. Germline V gives CDR1 LNHDA, CDR2 SQIVND (reference sequence). Here the CDR3 reads CASDIQGADTEAFF. For the CDR3, the DNA is TGTGCCAGTGATATACAGGGGGCGGACACTGAAGCTTTCTTT.

The chain couples TRBV4-1 to TRBJ2-3; D perhaps matches TRBD2 (6 bases). V lost 0 bases, J lost 7 bases, and 14 bases lay in between. The CDR3 extends over 15 amino acids. Germline V CDR1 and CDR2: MGHRA, YSYEKL. The CDR3: CASSQESGVGYTQYF. Written as DNA, the CDR3 is TGCGCCAGCAGCCAAGAATCGGGGGTAGGATATACGCAGTATTTT.

The V call is TRBV11-2, the J call TRBJ2-3; 9 nucleotides agree with TRBD2. This CDR3 contains 17 residues. Germline V gives CDR1 SGHAT, CDR2 FQNNGV. V shed 3 bases, J shed 4 bases, and the junction held 11 bases outside the gene matches. This chain's CDR3 is CASSFRVSGRNSDTQYF. The DNA for the CDR3 is TGTGCCAGCAGCTTTCGGGTTAGCGGGAGAAACTCAGATACGCAGTATTTT.

The chain uses TRBV7-6 and TRBJ2-3; 11 bases are a match to TRBD2. Unmatched junction bases numbered 12, after V lost 4 bases and J lost 6 bases. This CDR3 is built from 17 residues. Germline V lookup: CDR1 SGHVS, CDR2 FNYEAQ. The CDR3 protein is CASSSNPPSSGRDTQYF. As DNA, the CDR3 is TGTGCCAGCAGCTCAAATCCCCCATCTAGCGGGAGGGATACGCAGTATTTT.

CDR3 residues: CASSQVLAPANTGELFF. The CDR3 bases are TGTGCCAGCAGCCAAGTCCTAGCACCAGCGAACACCGGGGAGCTGTTTTTT. The gene calls are TRBV4-2 and TRBJ2-2; D might be TRBD2 (5 bases). V was cut by 1 base and J by 0 bases, with 12 bases left in between. Per the germline V gene, CDR1 is LGHNA and CDR2 is YNFKEQ. The CDR3 has 17 amino acids.

This chain uses TRBV25-1 with TRBJ2-1; tentative D call: TRBD2 (5 bases). Trimming removed 7 bases at V and 9 bases at J, with 10 bases between. CDR1 is MGHDK, CDR2 SYGVNS, per germline. CDR3 size: 11 residues. The CDR3 here is CASTAGFEQFF. Written as DNA, the CDR3 is TGTGCCAGCACCGCGGGTTTTGAGCAGTTCTTC. The whole variable domain, filled in from reference TRBV25-1 and TRBJ2-1, reads EADIYQTPRYLVIGTGKKITLECSQTMGHDKMYWYQQDPGMELHLIHYSYGVNSTEKGDLSSESTVSRIRTEHFPLTLESARPSHTSQYLCASTAGFEQFFGPGTRLTVL.

The rearrangement joins TRBV7-6 to TRBJ2-3; 11 bases align to TRBD2. V dropped 4 bases and J dropped 3; count of bases not matched to a gene: 3. The germline V gene has CDR1 SGHVS and CDR2 FNYEAQ. The CDR3 has 15 amino acids. In nucleotides, the CDR3 is TGTGCCAGCAGCTCCTTAGCGGGGGGGACAGATACGCAGTATTTT. Translated, it gives CASSSLAGGTDTQYF. The full variable domain, rest sourced from reference TRBV7-6 and TRBJ2-3, is GAGVSQSPRYKVTKRGQDVALRCDPISGHVSLYWYRQALGQGPEFLTYFNYEAQQDKSGLPNDRFSAERPEGSISTLTIQRTEQRDSAMYRCASSSLAGGTDTQYFGPGTRLTVL.

This clone was picked up one time. In DNA form, the CDR3 reads TGTGCCAGCAGCTTAGGATCAGGGTATAACTATGGCTACACCTTC. It translates to CASSLGSGYNYGYTF. The chain recombines TRBV7-2 with TRBJ1-2; tentative D call: TRBD1 (5 bases). The CDR3 is 15 amino acids. V lost 1 base to trimming and J lost 1 base, with 10 bases between them. CDR1 and CDR2 (germline): SGHTA, FQGNSA.

V is TRBV28 and J is TRBJ2-7; TRBD2 matches at 14 bases. The CDR3 contains 15 residues. Trimming removed 3 bases from V and 4 bases from J; junction bases left unmatched: 2. Germline V gives CDR1 MDHEN, CDR2 SYDVKM. The CDR3 here is CASSFGTSGSYEQYF. Here the CDR3 DNA reads TGTGCCAGCAGTTTCGGGACTAGCGGGAGTTACGAGCAGTACTTC.